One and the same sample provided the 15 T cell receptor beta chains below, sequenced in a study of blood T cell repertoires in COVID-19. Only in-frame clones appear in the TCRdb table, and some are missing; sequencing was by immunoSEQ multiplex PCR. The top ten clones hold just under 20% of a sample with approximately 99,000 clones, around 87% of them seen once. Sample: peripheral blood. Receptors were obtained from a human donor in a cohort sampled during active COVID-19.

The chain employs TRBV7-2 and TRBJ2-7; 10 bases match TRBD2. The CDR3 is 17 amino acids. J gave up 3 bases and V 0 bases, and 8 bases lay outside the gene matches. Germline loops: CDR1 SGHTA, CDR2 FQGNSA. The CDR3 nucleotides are TGTGCCAGCAGCTTAGCGGCCGCTAGCGGGAGTATCTACGAGCAGTACTTC. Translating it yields CASSLAAASGSIYEQYF. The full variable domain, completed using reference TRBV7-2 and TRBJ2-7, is GAGVSQSPSNKVTEKGKDVELRCDPISGHTALYWYRQSLGQGLEFLIYFQGNSAPDKSGLPSDRFSAERTGGSVSTLTIQRTQQEDSAVYLCASSLAAASGSIYEQYFGPGTRLTVT.

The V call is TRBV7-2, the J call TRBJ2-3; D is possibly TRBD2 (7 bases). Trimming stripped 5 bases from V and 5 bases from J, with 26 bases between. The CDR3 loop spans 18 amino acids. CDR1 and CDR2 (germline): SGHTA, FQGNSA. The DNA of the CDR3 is TGTGCCAGCAGCCTCCAAGGGGGGGCGATTGGAGGGGTAGATACGCAGTATTTT. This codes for CASSLQGGAIGGVDTQYF.

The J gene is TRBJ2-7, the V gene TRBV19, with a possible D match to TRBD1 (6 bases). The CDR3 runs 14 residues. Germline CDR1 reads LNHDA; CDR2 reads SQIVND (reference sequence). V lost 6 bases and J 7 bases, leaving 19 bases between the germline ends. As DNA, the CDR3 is TGTGCCAGTAGGCTACAGGGCTCAGCTTGGGAGCAGTACTTC. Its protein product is CASRLQGSAWEQYF.

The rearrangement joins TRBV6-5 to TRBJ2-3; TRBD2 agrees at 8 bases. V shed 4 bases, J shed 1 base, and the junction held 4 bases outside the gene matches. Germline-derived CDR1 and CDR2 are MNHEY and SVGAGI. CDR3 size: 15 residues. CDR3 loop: CASSFIAGRTDTQYF. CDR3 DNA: TGTGCCAGCAGTTTTATAGCGGGACGCACAGATACGCAGTATTTT.

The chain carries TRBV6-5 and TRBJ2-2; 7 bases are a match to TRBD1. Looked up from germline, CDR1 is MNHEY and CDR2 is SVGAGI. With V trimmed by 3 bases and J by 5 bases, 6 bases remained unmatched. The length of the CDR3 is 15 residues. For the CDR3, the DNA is TGTGCCAGCAGTTATGACAGGGTGGATACCGGGGAGCTGTTTTTT. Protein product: CASSYDRVDTGELFF.

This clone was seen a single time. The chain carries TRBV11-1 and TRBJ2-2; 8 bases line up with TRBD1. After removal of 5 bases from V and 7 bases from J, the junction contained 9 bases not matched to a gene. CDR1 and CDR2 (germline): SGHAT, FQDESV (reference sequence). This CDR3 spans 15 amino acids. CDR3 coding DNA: TGTGCCAGCAGCCCCCAGGGGGCGCACGGCGGGGAGCTGTTTTTT. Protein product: CASSPQGAHGGELFF.

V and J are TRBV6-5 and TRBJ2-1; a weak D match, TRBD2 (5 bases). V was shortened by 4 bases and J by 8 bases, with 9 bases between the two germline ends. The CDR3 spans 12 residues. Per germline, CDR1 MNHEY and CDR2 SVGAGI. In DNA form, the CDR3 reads TGTGCCAGCAGTTCCCTGCGGGATGAGCAGTTCTTC. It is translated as CASSSLRDEQFF.

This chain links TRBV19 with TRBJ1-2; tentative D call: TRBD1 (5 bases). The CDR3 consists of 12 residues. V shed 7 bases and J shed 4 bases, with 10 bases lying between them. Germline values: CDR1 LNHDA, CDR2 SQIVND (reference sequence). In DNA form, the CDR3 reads TGTGCCAGTACAGGGTGGAGCTATGGCTACACCTTC. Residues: CASTGWSYGYTF.

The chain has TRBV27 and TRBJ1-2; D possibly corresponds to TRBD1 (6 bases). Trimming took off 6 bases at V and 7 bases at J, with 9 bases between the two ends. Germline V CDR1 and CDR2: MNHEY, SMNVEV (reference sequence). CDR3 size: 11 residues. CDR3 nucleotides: TGTGCCAGCAGCAGGGGCTCTGGCTACACCTTC. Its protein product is CASSRGSGYTF.

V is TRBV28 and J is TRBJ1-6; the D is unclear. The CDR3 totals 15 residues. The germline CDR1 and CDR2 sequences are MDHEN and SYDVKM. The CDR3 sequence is CAIKPEGPNNSPLHF. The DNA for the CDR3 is TGTGCGATCAAACCCGAGGGTCCGAATAATTCACCCCTCCACTTT.

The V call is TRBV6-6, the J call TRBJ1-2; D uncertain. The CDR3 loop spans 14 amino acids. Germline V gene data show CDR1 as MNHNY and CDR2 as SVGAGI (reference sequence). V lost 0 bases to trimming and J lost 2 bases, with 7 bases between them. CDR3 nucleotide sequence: TGTGCCAGCAGTTACTCGAAGAGAAACTATGGCTACACCTTC. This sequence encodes CASSYSKRNYGYTF.

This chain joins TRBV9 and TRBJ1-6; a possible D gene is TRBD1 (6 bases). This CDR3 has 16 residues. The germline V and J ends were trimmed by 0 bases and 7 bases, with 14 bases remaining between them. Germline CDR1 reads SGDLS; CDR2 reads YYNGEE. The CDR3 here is CASSVESGGLNSPLHF. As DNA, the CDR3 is TGTGCCAGCAGCGTAGAGTCTGGGGGCTTAAATTCACCCCTCCACTTT. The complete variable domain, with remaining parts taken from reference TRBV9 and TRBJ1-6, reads DSGVTQTPKHLITATGQRVTLRCSPRSGDLSVYWYQQSLDQGLQFLIQYYNGEERAKGNILERFSAQQFPDLHSELNLSSLELGDSALYFCASSVESGGLNSPLHFGNGTRLTVT.

The CDR3 region has the DNA TGTGCCAGCAGCGGTGGTGGGGCGGACGCCTACGAGCAGTACTTC. Its translation is CASSGGGADAYEQYF. The J gene is TRBJ2-7, the V gene TRBV5-5; a weak D match, TRBD1 (5 bases). The CDR3 has 15 amino acids. The V end was cut by 4 bases, the J end by 2 bases, with 16 bases between. The germline CDR1 and CDR2 sequences are SGHKS and YYEKEE (reference sequence).

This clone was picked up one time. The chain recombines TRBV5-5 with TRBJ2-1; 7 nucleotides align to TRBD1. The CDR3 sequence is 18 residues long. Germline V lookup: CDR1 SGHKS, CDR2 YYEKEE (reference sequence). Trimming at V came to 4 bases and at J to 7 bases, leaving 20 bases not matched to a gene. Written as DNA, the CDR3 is TGTGCCAGCAGCCTGGAATACTTGGGACAGCCGTTGAATAATGAGCAGTTCTTC. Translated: CASSLEYLGQPLNNEQFF.

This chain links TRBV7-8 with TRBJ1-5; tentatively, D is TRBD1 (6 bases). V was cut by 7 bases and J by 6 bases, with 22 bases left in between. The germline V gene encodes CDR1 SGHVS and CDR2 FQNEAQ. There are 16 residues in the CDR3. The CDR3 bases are TGTGCCAGCACCTTTTTGGTGGGGGGGGCCGCTCAGCCCCAGCATTTT. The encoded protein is CASTFLVGGAAQPQHF.